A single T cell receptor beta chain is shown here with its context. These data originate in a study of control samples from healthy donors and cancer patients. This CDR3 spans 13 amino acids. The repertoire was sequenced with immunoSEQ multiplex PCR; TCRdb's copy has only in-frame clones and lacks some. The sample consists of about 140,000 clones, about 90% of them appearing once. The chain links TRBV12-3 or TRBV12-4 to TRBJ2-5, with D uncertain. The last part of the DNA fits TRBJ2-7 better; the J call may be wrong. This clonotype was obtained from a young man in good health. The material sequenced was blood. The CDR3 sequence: CASRWGGRDEQYF. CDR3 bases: TGTGCCAGCCGGTGGGGTGGACGTGACGAGCAGTACTTC.